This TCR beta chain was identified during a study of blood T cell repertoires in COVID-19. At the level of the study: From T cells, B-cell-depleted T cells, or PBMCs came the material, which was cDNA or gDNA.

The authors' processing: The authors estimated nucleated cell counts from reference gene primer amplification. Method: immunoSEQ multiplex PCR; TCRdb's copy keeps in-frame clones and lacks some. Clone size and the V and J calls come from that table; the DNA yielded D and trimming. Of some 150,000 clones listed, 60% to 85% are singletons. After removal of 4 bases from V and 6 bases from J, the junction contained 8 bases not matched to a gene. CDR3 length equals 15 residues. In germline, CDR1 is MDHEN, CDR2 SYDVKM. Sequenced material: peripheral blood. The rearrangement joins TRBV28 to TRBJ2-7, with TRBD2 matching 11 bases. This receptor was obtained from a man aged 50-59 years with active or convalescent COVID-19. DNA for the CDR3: TGTGCCAGCAGTTATAGCGGGAGGGCTGTAGGCGAGCAGTACTTC. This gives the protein CASSYSGRAVGEQYF.